The 26 T cell receptor beta chains below come from one sample, sequenced in a study of beta chain features in type 1 diabetes. The whole isolated RNA underwent reverse transcription, so sequencing captured expressed TCRB transcripts. The table came from immunoSEQ multiplex PCR; TCRdb's copy has only in-frame clones and leaves some out. The table shows a few hundred thousand clones, with approximately 15% occurring only once. Sequencing input: naive CD4+ T cells from blood. The receptors come from a woman between 18 and 29 years old in good health.

This clone was seen only a few times. The chain joins TRBV30 to TRBJ1-5; 7 bases are a match to TRBD1. CDR1 is GTSNPN and CDR2 is SVGIG in the germline V gene (reference sequence). V lost 4 bases, J lost 2 bases, and 2 bases stayed unmatched. This CDR3 is built from 13 residues. The CDR3 region is CAWKTGGNQPQHF. The CDR3 DNA sequence: TGTGCCTGGAAAACAGGGGGCAATCAGCCCCAGCATTTT.

This chain joins TRBV11-2 and TRBJ2-6, with TRBD1 matching 7 bases. Germline CDR1 SGHAT, CDR2 FQNNGV. Trimming took 5 bases from V and 2 from J; bases not matched to a gene: 9. This CDR3 is built from 17 residues. DNA of the CDR3: TGTGCCAGCAGCCCACAGATAACAGGGGCTGGGGCCAACGTCCTGACTTTC. Protein product: CASSPQITGAGANVLTF. Filled out from reference TRBV11-2 and TRBJ2-6, the complete variable domain reads EAGVAQSPRYKIIEKRQSVAFWCNPISGHATLYWYQQILGQGPKLLIQFQNNGVVDDSQLPKDRFSAERLKGVDSTLKIQPAKLEDSAVYLCASSPQITGAGANVLTFGAGSRLTVL.

The CDR3 loop reads CATGPVRSTDTQYF. DNA for the CDR3: TGTGCCACCGGGCCGGTTCGTAGCACAGATACGCAGTATTTT. The chain employs TRBV15 and TRBJ2-3; the D is unclear. V lost 8 bases and J 0 bases, leaving 12 bases between the germline ends. CDR3 length: 14 amino acids. The germline V gene encodes CDR1 LNHNV and CDR2 YYDKDF (reference sequence).

This clone was counted once. The chain has TRBV7-9 and TRBJ2-7; TRBD1 aligns across 7 bases. The CDR3 is made up of 16 amino acids. Per the germline V gene, CDR1 is SEHNR and CDR2 is FQNEAQ (reference sequence). V dropped 6 bases and J dropped 2; count of bases not matched to a gene: 13. CDR3 coding DNA: TGTGCCAGCAGTTCCGATCGTGGGACAGCAACCTACGAGCAGTACTTC. Its translation is CASSSDRGTATYEQYF. Based on the CDR3 plus reference TRBV7-9 and TRBJ2-7, the full variable domain is DTGVSQNPRHKITKRGQNVTFRCDPISEHNRLYWYRQTLGQGPEFLTYFQNEAQLEKSRLLSDRFSAERPKGSFSTLEIQRTEQGDSAMYLCASSSDRGTATYEQYFGPGTRLTVT.

V is TRBV29-1 and J is TRBJ1-1; perhaps TRBD1 as D (6 bases). The CDR3 is 14 amino acids. Germline CDR1 is SQVTM and CDR2 is ANQGSEA. V was trimmed by 6 bases and J by 3 bases, leaving 17 bases between them. CDR3 DNA sequence: TGCAGCGTACACAAACAGGGAGGGGACACTGAAGCTTTCTTT. Its protein product is CSVHKQGGDTEAFF.

With respect to this clone: Additional DNA sequences in this sample encode the identical CDR3. This chain links TRBV30 with TRBJ2-7; D is undetermined. The ends were cut back, 2 bases at V and 3 bases at J, with 5 bases in the middle. The CDR3 is made up of 11 amino acids. Looked up from germline, CDR1 is GTSNPN and CDR2 is SVGIG (reference sequence). The CDR3 region has the DNA TGTGCCTGGAGTACATACTACGAGCAGTACTTC. Encoded protein: CAWSTYYEQYF.

V is TRBV5-1 and J is TRBJ1-2; 9 nucleotides agree with TRBD1. The ends lost 1 base at V and 2 bases at J; junction bases unmatched: 6. The CDR3 covers 16 residues. Per the germline V gene, CDR1 is SGHRS and CDR2 is YFSETQ. DNA for the CDR3: TGCGCCAGCAGCTTGCTACAGGGGGCAAGGAACTATGGCTACACCTTC. Protein product: CASSLLQGARNYGYTF.

The genes are TRBV6-1 and TRBJ2-1, with TRBD2 matching over 11 bases. This CDR3 region has 14 residues. Germline assignment: CDR1 MNHNS and CDR2 SASEGT. Unmatched junction bases numbered 7, after V lost 8 bases and J lost 7 bases. The CDR3 DNA reads as TGTGCCAGCGGGTCCGGGACTAGCGGTAATGAGCAGTTCTTC. Its protein is CASGSGTSGNEQFF.

The V call is TRBV27, the J call TRBJ2-7; 7 nucleotides agree with TRBD2. The CDR3 spans 13 residues. The ends lost 4 bases at V and 5 bases at J; junction bases unmatched: 5. Germline assignment: CDR1 MNHEY and CDR2 SMNVEV (reference sequence). The DNA of the CDR3 is TGTGCCAGCAGTTGGAACGGGAGGAACGAGCAGTACTTC. This translates into CASSWNGRNEQYF.

The genes are TRBV6-5 and TRBJ2-7; 11 nucleotides line up with TRBD2. Germline V gene data show CDR1 as MNHEY and CDR2 as SVGAGI. This CDR3 contains 16 residues. V shed 0 bases and J 4 bases; nucleotides not matched to a gene: 5. DNA for the CDR3: TGTGCCAGCAGTTACTCGATAGCGGGAGGGCCTTACGAGCAGTACTTC. Translating it yields CASSYSIAGGPYEQYF.

The rearrangement joins TRBV19 to TRBJ1-2, with D perhaps TRBD1 (5 bases). The CDR3 consists of 10 residues. The V end was cut by 8 bases, the J end by 8 bases, with 9 bases between. Germline CDR1 reads LNHDA; CDR2 reads SQIVND (reference sequence). The CDR3 protein is CASWGWGYTF. As DNA, the CDR3 is TGTGCCAGTTGGGGCTGGGGCTACACCTTC.

This clone was picked up a small number of times. This chain links TRBV29-1 with TRBJ2-5, with D maybe TRBD2 (6 bases). Germline CDR1 reads SQVTM; CDR2 reads ANQGSEA. The CDR3 covers 14 residues. V lost 5 bases, J lost 2 bases, and 15 bases lay in between. Here the CDR3 DNA reads TGCAGCGTTATACTAAGGGGAGGACAAGAGACCCAGTACTTC. Translating it yields CSVILRGGQETQYF.

CDR3 nucleotides: TGTGCCAGCAGTCCAATAGACAGGGGAATCTACGAGCAGTACTTC. It translates to CASSPIDRGIYEQYF. The gene calls are TRBV27 and TRBJ2-7, with 8 bases fitting TRBD1. Germline V CDR1 and CDR2: MNHEY, SMNVEV (reference sequence). CDR3 length: 15 residues. Trimming at V came to 5 bases and at J to 3 bases, leaving 9 bases not matched to a gene.

This rearrangement joins TRBV28 to TRBJ1-2; 8 bases map to TRBD1. CDR3 length: 13 residues. CDR1 is MDHEN and CDR2 is SYDVKM in the germline V gene. The J segment lost 7 bases and the V segment lost 5 bases, leaving 6 bases of the junction unmatched. Here the CDR3 DNA reads TGTGCCAGCAGTCTAGGACAGGGTCCTGGCTACACCTTC. Its protein is CASSLGQGPGYTF.

The chain recombines TRBV25-1 with TRBJ1-3; no definite D call. Trimming shortened V by 2 bases and J by 0 bases, and 5 bases separated the two germline ends. The CDR3 has 14 amino acids. Germline V gene data show CDR1 as MGHDK and CDR2 as SYGVNS. Here the CDR3 reads CASSEHSSGNTIYF. In DNA, the CDR3 is TGTGCCAGCAGTGAACATAGCTCTGGAAACACCATATATTTT.

The chain is built from TRBV18 and TRBJ2-3; D ambiguous. The CDR3 is made up of 15 amino acids. Germline V lookup: CDR1 KGHSH, CDR2 LQKENI. V lost 1 base and J 2 bases, leaving 10 bases between the germline ends. CDR3: CASSPLATFTDTQYF. The CDR3 region has the DNA TGTGCCAGCTCACCACTAGCCACTTTCACAGATACGCAGTATTTT.

This chain uses TRBV5-1 with TRBJ2-7, with a possible D match to TRBD2 (5 bases). Germline V gene data show CDR1 as SGHRS and CDR2 as YFSETQ. Trimming left V 7 bases short and J 3 bases short, with 20 bases between. CDR3 length: 15 residues. The CDR3 reads CASGKGGEKIYEQYF. DNA of the CDR3: TGCGCCAGCGGTAAAGGAGGAGAGAAAATCTACGAGCAGTACTTC.

This clone was observed a handful of times. The rearrangement uses TRBV30 and TRBJ1-2; D unresolved. The CDR3 loop spans 14 amino acids. The V gene's germline CDR1 is GTSNPN and CDR2 SVGIG (reference sequence). The germline V and J ends were trimmed by 0 bases and 3 bases, with 11 bases remaining between them. For the CDR3, the DNA is TGTGCCTGGAGTGTGTTGGTAGATCACTATGGCTACACCTTC. Translating gives CAWSVLVDHYGYTF. The entire variable domain, with the rest obtained from reference TRBV30 and TRBJ1-2, is as follows: SQTIHQWPATLVQPVGSPLSLECTVEGTSNPNLYWYRQAAGRGLQLLFYSVGIGQISSEVPQNLSASRPQDRQFILSSKKLLLSDSGFYLCAWSVLVDHYGYTFGSGTRLTVV.

V and J are TRBV2 and TRBJ1-2, with unresolved D. Germline CDR1 is SNHLY and CDR2 is FYNNEI. This CDR3 comprises 14 residues. Trimming removed 1 base at V and 5 bases at J, with 11 bases between. Here the CDR3 reads CASSEGRQNYGYTF. Here the CDR3 DNA reads TGTGCCAGCAGTGAAGGTCGTCAGAATTATGGCTACACCTTC.

The V gene is TRBV7-9, the J gene TRBJ2-3, with 8 nucleotides matching TRBD1. The V segment lost 5 bases and the J segment 4 bases; nucleotides outside the gene matches: 5. Germline V gene lookup returns CDR1 SEHNR and CDR2 FQNEAQ (reference sequence). The CDR3 covers 14 residues. The CDR3 loop reads CASSLTGVADTQYF. Written as DNA, the CDR3 is TGTGCCAGCAGCCTGACAGGGGTGGCAGATACGCAGTATTTT.

This clone showed up just a few times. The chain is built from TRBV25-1 and TRBJ2-5, with 7 bases identical to TRBD1. CDR1 is MGHDK and CDR2 is SYGVNS in the germline V gene. This CDR3 comprises 16 residues. J lost 4 bases, V lost 1 base, and 9 bases had no gene match. CDR3 in amino acids: CASSELTGVGAETQYF. DNA of the CDR3: TGTGCCAGCAGTGAATTAACAGGGGTGGGCGCAGAGACCCAGTACTTC.

This clone occurred a few times. The chain combines TRBV7-9 with TRBJ1-5, with D perhaps TRBD1 (5 bases). The germline V and J ends were trimmed by 5 bases and 1 base, with 12 bases remaining between them. Germline loops: CDR1 SEHNR, CDR2 FQNEAQ (reference sequence). There are 15 residues in the CDR3. The CDR3 DNA sequence: TGTGCCAGCAGCCGGGGGAGTCAAAGCAATCAGCCCCAGCATTTT. This encodes CASSRGSQSNQPQHF. Combining the CDR3 with reference TRBV7-9 and TRBJ1-5 gives the whole variable domain DTGVSQNPRHKITKRGQNVTFRCDPISEHNRLYWYRQTLGQGPEFLTYFQNEAQLEKSRLLSDRFSAERPKGSFSTLEIQRTEQGDSAMYLCASSRGSQSNQPQHFGDGTRLSIL.

This clone has just a few counts. The chain links TRBV6-6 to TRBJ1-1; TRBD1 aligns across 8 bases. The V and J ends lost 5 bases and 4 bases, in that order; junction bases with no gene match: 9. Germline V CDR1 and CDR2: MNHNY, SVGAGI (reference sequence). The CDR3 has 15 amino acids. The CDR3, as DNA: TGTGCCAGCAGTGCCTCGACAGGGGCGGCCACTGAAGCTTTCTTT. Encoded protein: CASSASTGAATEAFF.

This clone appeared a few times. The genes are TRBV19 and TRBJ1-5; a possible D gene is TRBD1 (5 bases). Looked up from germline, CDR1 is LNHDA and CDR2 is SQIVND (reference sequence). Trimming stripped 4 bases from V and 1 base from J, with 8 bases between. CDR3 length: 14 amino acids. The CDR3 is CASSTGGSNQPQHF. DNA for the CDR3: TGTGCCAGTAGTACGGGGGGGAGCAATCAGCCCCAGCATTTT.

This clone was seen a handful of times. The chain uses TRBV15 and TRBJ2-1; 9 nucleotides align to TRBD2. This CDR3 is 16 amino acids long. The V gene's germline CDR1 is LNHNV and CDR2 YYDKDF (reference sequence). J was trimmed by 6 bases and V by 4 bases; bases with no gene match: 10. DNA of the CDR3: TGTGCCACCAGCAACCAGCCGGGACTAGCATCCAATGAGCAGTTCTTC. Protein sequence: CATSNQPGLASNEQFF.

V is TRBV5-6 and J is TRBJ2-1; 8 nucleotides line up with TRBD2. V shed 2 bases and J 2 bases; nucleotides not matched to a gene: 3. CDR3 size: 15 residues. From germline, CDR1 is SGHDT and CDR2 YYEEEE. This chain's CDR3 is CASSLFSGTYNEQFF. DNA of the CDR3: TGTGCCAGCAGCTTATTTAGCGGGACCTACAATGAGCAGTTCTTC.